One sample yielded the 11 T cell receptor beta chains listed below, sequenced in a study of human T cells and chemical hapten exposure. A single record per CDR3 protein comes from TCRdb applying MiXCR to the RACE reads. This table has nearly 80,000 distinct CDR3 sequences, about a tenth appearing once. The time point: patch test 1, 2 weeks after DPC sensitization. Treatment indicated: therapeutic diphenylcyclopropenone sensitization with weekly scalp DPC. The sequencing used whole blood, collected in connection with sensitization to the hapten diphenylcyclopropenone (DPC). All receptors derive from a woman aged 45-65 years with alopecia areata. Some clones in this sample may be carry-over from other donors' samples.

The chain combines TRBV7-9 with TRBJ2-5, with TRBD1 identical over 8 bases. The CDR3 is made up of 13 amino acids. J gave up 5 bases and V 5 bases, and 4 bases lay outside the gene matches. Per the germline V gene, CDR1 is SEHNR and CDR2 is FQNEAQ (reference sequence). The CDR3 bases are TGTGCCAGCAGCATACAGGGGGGTGAGACCCAGTACTTC. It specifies CASSIQGGETQYF.

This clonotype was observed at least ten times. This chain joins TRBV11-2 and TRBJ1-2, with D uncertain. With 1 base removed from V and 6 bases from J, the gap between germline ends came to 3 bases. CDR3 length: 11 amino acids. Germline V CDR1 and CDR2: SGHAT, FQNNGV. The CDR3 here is CASSLGDGYTF. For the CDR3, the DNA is TGTGCCAGCAGCTTAGGGGATGGCTACACCTTC.

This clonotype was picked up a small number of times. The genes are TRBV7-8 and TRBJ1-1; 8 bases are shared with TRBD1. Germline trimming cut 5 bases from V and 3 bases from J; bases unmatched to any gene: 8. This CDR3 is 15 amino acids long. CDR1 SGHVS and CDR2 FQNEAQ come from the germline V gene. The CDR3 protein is CASSRQGRSDTEAFF. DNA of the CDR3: TGTGCCAGCAGCAGACAGGGGCGATCAGACACTGAAGCTTTCTTT.

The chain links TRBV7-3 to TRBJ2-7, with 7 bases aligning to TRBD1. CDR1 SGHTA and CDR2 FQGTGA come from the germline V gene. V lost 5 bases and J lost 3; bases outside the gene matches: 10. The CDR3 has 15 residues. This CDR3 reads CASSPGQTTNYEQYF. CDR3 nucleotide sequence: TGTGCCAGCAGCCCGGGACAGACTACGAACTACGAGCAGTACTTC. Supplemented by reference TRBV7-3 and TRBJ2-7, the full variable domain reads GAGVSQTPSNKVTEKGKYVELRCDPISGHTALYWYRQSLGQGPEFLIYFQGTGAADDSGLPNDRFFAVRPEGSVSTLKIQRTERGDSAVYLCASSPGQTTNYEQYFGPGTRLTVT.

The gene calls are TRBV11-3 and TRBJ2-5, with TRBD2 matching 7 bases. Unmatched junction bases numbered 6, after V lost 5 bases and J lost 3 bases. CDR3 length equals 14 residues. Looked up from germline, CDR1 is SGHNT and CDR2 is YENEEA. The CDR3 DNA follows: TGTGCCAGCAGCCGTCGGGGGGATAAAGAGACCCAGTACTTC. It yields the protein CASSRRGDKETQYF.

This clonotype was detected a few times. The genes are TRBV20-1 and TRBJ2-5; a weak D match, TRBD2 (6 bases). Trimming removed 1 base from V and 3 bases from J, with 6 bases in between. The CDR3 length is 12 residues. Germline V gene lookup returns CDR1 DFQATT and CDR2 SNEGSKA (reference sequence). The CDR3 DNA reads TGCAGTGCTAGAGGCGGGGAAGAGACCCAGTACTTC. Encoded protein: CSARGGEETQYF.

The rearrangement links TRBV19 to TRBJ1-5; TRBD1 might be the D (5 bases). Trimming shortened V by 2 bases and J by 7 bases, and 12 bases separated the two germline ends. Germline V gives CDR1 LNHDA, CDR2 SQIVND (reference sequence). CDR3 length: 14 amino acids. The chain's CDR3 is CASSIRPGDQPQHF. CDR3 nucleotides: TGTGCCAGTAGTATAAGACCCGGGGACCAGCCCCAGCATTTT.

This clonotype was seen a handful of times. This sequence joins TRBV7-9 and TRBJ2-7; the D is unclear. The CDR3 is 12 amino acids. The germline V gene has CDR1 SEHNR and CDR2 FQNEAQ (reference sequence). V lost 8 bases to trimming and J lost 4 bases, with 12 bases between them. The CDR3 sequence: CASGLGQYEQYF. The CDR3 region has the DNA TGTGCCAGCGGCCTAGGTCAGTACGAGCAGTACTTC.

The CDR3 DNA reads TGTGCCAGCAGCTCCTACATGGAGGGGGGAAACACCATATATTTT. As protein: CASSSYMEGGNTIYF. The chain employs TRBV7-2 and TRBJ1-3; tentative D call: TRBD1 (5 bases). The CDR3 spans 15 residues. CDR1 and CDR2 from the germline V gene are SGHTA and FQGNSA. Trimming left V 4 bases short and J 4 bases short, with 14 bases between.

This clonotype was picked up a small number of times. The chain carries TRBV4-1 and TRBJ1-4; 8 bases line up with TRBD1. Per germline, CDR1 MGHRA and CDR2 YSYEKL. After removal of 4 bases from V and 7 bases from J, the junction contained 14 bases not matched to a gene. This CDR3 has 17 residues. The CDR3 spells CASSLIPPGQGGEKLFF. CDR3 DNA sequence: TGCGCCAGCAGCCTCATACCCCCAGGACAGGGCGGTGAAAAACTGTTTTTT.

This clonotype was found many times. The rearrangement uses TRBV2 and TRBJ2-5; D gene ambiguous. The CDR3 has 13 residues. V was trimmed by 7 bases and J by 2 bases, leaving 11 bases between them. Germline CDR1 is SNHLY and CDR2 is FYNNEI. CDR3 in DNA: TGTGCCAGCAACGAGCACCTACAAGAGACCCAGTACTTC. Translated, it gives CASNEHLQETQYF.